Sequencing of this T cell receptor beta chain was carried out in a study of T cell changes during pregnancy in multiple sclerosis. V gave up 1 base and J gave up 7 bases, with 4 bases separating them. The CDR3 has 11 amino acids. CDR1 and CDR2 (germline): SGHAT, FQNNGV. Here immunoSEQ multiplex PCR was the method, and the copy in TCRdb shows in-frame clones only, minus some. Of more than 35,000 clones in the sample, around 90% were seen once. This chain links TRBV11-2 with TRBJ1-1, with D unclear. The specimen comprised CD8+ T cells from peripheral blood mononuclear cells, sampled after pregnancy. This sequence was found in a female donor in good health, enrolled as a control in a pregnancy study. CDR3 nucleotide sequence: TGTGCCAGCAGCTTAGGAGGTGAAGCTTTCTTT. It yields the protein CASSLGGEAFF.